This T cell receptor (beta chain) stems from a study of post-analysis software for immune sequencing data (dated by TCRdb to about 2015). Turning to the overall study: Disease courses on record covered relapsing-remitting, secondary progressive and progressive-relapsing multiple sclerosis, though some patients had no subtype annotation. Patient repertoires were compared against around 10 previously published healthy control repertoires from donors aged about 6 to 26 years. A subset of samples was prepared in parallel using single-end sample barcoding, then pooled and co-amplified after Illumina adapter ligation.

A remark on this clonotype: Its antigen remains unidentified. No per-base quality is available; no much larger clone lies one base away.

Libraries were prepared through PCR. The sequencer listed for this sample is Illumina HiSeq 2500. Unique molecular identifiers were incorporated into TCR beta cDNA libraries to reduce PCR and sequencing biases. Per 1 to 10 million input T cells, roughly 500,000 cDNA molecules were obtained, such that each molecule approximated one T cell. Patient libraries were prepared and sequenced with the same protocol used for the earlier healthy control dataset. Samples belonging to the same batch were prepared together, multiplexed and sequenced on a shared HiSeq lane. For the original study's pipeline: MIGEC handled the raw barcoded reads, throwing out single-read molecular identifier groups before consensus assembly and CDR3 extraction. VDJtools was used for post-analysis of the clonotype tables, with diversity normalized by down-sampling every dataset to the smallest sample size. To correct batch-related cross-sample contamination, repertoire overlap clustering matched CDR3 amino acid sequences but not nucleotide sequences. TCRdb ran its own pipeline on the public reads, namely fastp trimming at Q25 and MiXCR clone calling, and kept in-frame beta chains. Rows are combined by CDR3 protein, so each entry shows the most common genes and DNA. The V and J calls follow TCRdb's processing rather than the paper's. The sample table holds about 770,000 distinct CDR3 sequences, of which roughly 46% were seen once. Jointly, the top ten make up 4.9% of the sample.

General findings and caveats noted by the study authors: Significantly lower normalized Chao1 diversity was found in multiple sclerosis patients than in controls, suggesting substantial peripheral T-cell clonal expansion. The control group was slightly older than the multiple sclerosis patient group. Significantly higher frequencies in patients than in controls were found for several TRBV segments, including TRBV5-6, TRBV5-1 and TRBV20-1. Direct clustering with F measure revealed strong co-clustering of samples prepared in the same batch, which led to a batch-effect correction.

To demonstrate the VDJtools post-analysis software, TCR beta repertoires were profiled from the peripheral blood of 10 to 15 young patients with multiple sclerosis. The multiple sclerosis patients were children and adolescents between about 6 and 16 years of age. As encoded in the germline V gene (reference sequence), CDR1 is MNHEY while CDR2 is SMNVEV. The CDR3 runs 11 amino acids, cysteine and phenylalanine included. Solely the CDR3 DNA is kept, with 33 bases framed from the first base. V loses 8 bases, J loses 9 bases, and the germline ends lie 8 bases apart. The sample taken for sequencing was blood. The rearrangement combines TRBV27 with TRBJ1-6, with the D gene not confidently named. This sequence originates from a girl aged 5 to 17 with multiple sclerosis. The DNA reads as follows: TGTGCCAGCGTGGAGAGTTCACCCCTCCACTTT. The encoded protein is CASVESSPLHF.